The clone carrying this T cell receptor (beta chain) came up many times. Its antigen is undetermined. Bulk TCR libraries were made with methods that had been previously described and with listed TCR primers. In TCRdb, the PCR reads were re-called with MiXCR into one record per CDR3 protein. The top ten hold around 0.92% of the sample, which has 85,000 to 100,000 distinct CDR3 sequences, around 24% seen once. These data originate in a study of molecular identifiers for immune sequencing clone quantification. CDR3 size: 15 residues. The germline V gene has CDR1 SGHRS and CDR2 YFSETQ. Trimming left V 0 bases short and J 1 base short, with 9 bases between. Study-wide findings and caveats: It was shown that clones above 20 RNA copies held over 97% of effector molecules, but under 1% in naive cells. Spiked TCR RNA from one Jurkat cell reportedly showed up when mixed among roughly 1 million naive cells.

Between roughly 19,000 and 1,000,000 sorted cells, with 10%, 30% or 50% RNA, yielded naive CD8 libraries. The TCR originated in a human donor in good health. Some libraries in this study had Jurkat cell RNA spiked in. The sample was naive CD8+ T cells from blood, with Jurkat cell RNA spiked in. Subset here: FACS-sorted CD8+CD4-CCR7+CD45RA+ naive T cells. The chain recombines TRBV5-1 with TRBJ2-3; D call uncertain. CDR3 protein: CASSLEWGRTDTQYF. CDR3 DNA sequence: TGCGCCAGCAGCTTGGAGTGGGGTCGCACAGATACGCAGTATTTT.